Described below is a single T cell receptor (beta chain) sequence and its context. How the authors handled the data: Estimates of nucleated cell counts were drawn from the amplification of reference gene primers. The table came from immunoSEQ multiplex PCR; TCRdb's copy has only in-frame clones and leaves some out. V and J calls and clone size are given by that table; D and trimming were obtained from the DNA. The data hold around 170,000 clones, with about four fifths observed a single time. The entry originates in a study of blood T cell repertoires in COVID-19. On the study more broadly: Collection of acute and convalescent COVID-19 samples took place in the United States, Italy and Spain. Sample material is recorded as cDNA or gDNA derived from T cells, B-cell-depleted T cells, or PBMCs.

The clonotype comes from a woman in her forties with acute or convalescent COVID-19. What was sequenced was peripheral blood.

The CDR3 DNA follows: TGTGCCAGCTCACCACCGACAGCAGAAGTTACCGGGGAGCTGTTTTTT. It specifies CASSPPTAEVTGELFF. The J gene is TRBJ2-2, the V gene TRBV18; tentatively, D is TRBD1 (5 bases). Trimming cost V 0 bases and J 5 bases, with 13 bases left between them. Per the germline V gene, CDR1 is KGHSH and CDR2 is LQKENI. This CDR3 region has 16 residues. The variable domain in full, with the rest retrieved from reference TRBV18 and TRBJ2-2, is NAGVMQNPRHLVRRRGQEARLRCSPMKGHSHVYWYRQLPEEGLKFMVYLQKENIIDESGMPKERFSAEFPKEGPSILRIQQVVRGDSAAYFCASSPPTAEVTGELFFGEGSRLTVL.